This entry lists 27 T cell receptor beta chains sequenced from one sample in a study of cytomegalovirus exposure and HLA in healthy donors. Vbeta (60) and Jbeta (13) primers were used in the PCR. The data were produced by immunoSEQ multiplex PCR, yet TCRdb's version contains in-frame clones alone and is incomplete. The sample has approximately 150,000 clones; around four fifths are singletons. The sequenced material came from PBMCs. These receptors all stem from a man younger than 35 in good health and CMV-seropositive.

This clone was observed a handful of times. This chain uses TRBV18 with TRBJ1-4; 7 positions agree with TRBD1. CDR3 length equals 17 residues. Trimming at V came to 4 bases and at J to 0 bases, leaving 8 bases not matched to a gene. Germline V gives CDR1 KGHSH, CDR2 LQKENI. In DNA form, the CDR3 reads TGTGCCAGCTCACTGAGAGGGGGCCCCGCAACTAATGAAAAACTGTTTTTT. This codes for CASSLRGGPATNEKLFF.

CDR3 bases: TGTGCCAGCAGCTTGAGGGGCCTGGGGGGAGAGACCCAGTACTTC. Its protein is CASSLRGLGGETQYF. This chain links TRBV5-6 with TRBJ2-5; D might be TRBD2 (6 bases). The CDR3 has 15 amino acids. Germline loops: CDR1 SGHDT, CDR2 YYEEEE. V lost 1 base and J lost 4, with 14 bases in between.

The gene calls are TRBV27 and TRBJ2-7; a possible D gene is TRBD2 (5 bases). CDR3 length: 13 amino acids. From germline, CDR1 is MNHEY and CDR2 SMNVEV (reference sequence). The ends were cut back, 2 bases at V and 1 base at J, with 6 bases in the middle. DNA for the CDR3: TGTGCCAGCAGTTTAGGGGAGTCCTACGAGCAGTACTTC. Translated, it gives CASSLGESYEQYF.

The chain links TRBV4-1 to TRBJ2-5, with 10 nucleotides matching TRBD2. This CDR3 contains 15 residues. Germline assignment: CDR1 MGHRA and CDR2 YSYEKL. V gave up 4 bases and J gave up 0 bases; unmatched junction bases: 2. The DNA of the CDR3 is TGCGCCAGCAGCCTTGGGACTAGCGACCAAGAGACCCAGTACTTC. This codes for CASSLGTSDQETQYF.

The CDR3 bases are TGTGCCAGCAGCGAGAGGGAACAGTCGTCCTTACCCGTGGATACGCAGTATTTT. Protein product: CASSEREQSSLPVDTQYF. This chain links TRBV9 with TRBJ2-3, with a possible D match to TRBD2 (5 bases). V dropped 3 bases and J dropped 6 bases, with 26 bases sitting between them. Germline assignment: CDR1 SGDLS and CDR2 YYNGEE. The CDR3 spans 18 residues.

CDR3 coding DNA: TGTGCCAGCAGTCCTAGCGATATCCGCACAGATACGCAGTATTTT. This gives the protein CASSPSDIRTDTQYF. V is TRBV28 and J is TRBJ2-3; possible D gene TRBD2, 6 bases. The CDR3 is made up of 15 amino acids. The V gene lost 5 bases and the J gene lost 1 base, with 13 bases spanning the gap. CDR1 MDHEN and CDR2 SYDVKM come from the germline V gene.

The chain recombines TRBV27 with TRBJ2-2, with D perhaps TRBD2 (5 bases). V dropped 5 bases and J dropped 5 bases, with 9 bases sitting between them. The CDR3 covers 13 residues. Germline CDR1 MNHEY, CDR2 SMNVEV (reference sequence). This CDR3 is CASSKRETGELFF. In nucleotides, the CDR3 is TGTGCCAGCAGTAAAAGGGAGACCGGGGAGCTGTTTTTT.

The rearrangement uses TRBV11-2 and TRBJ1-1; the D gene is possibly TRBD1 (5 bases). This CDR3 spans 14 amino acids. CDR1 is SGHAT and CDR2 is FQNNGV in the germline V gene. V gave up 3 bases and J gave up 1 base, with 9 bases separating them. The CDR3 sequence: CASSLGHWNTEAFF. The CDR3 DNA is TGTGCCAGCAGCTTGGGGCATTGGAACACTGAAGCTTTCTTT.

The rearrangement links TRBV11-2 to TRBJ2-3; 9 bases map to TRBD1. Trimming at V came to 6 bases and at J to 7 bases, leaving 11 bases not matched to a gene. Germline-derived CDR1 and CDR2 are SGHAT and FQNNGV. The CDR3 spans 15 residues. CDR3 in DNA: TGTGCCAGCAGTTGGGGGACAGGGAGTTCAAATACGCAGTATTTT. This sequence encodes CASSWGTGSSNTQYF. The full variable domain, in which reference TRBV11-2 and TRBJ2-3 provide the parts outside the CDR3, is EAGVAQSPRYKIIEKRQSVAFWCNPISGHATLYWYQQILGQGPKLLIQFQNNGVVDDSQLPKDRFSAERLKGVDSTLKIQPAKLEDSAVYLCASSWGTGSSNTQYFGPGTRLTVL.

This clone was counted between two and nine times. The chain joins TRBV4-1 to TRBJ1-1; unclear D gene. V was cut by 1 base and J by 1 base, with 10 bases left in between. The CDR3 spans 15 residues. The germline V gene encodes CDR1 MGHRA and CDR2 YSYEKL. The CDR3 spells CASSQVADENTEAFF. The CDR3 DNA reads TGCGCCAGCAGCCAAGTCGCAGATGAGAACACTGAAGCTTTCTTT.

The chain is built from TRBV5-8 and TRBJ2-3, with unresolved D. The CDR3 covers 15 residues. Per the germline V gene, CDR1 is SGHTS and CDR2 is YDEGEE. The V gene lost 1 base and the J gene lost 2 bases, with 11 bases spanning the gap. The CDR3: CASSLSDTNTDTQYF. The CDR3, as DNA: TGTGCCAGCAGCTTGTCTGACACAAACACAGATACGCAGTATTTT.

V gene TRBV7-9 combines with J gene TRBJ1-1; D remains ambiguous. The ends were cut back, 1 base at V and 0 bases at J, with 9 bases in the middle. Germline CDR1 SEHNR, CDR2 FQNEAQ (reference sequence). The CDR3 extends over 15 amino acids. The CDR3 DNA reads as TGTGCCAGCAGCTTAGAGCGCGCACTGAACACTGAAGCTTTCTTT. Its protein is CASSLERALNTEAFF.

Written as DNA, the CDR3 is TGCGCCAGCAGTGAGTCGACTAGTGGGGGGAATGAGCAGTTCTTC. Translating gives CASSESTSGGNEQFF. V usage is TRBV10-1 and J usage is TRBJ2-1, with D perhaps TRBD2 (6 bases). This CDR3 region has 15 residues. V lost 0 bases and J 7 bases, leaving 13 bases between the germline ends. Germline-derived CDR1 and CDR2 are WNHNN and SYGVQD (reference sequence).

The chain's CDR3 is CANKVVSYTF. CDR3 nucleotide sequence: TGTGCCAACAAAGTCGTCAGCTACACCTTC. The chain employs TRBV6-4 and TRBJ1-2; D is unclear. V lost 10 bases and J lost 9, with 12 bases in between. Germline V gene data show CDR1 as MRHNA and CDR2 as SNTAGT. The CDR3 runs 10 residues.

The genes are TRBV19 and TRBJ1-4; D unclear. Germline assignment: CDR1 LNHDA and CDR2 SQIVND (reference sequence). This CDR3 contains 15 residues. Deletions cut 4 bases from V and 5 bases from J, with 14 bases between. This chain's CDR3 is CASSNWALPNEKLFF. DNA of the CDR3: TGTGCCAGTAGTAACTGGGCGCTTCCGAATGAAAAACTGTTTTTT.

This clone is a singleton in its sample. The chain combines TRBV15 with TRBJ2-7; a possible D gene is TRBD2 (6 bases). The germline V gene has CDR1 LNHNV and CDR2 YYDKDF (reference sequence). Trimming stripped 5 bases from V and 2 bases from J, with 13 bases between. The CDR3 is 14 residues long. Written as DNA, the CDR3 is TGTGCCACCAGCTCAATCGGGAGAGCCTACGAGCAGTACTTC. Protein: CATSSIGRAYEQYF.

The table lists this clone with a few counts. Written as DNA, the CDR3 is TGTGCCAGCAGCTGGAGCTTCTCGAGCTCCTACAATGAGCAGTTCTTC. Amino acid sequence: CASSWSFSSSYNEQFF. The rearrangement uses TRBV5-6 and TRBJ2-1; no reliable D call. The CDR3 has 16 amino acids. Germline V CDR1 and CDR2: SGHDT, YYEEEE. Trimming stripped 3 bases from V and 0 bases from J, with 13 bases between.

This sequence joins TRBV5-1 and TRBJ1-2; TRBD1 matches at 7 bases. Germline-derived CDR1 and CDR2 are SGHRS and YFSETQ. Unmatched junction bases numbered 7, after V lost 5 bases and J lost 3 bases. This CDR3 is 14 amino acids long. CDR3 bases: TGCGCCAGCAGAGAACCCGGGACAGACTATGGCTACACCTTC. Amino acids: CASREPGTDYGYTF.

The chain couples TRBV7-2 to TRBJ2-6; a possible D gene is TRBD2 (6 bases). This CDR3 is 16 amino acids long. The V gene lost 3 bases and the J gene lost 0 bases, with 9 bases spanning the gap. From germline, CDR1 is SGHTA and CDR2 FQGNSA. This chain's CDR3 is CASSFGGSSGANVLTF. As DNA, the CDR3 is TGTGCCAGCAGCTTCGGGGGAAGCTCTGGGGCCAACGTCCTGACTTTC.

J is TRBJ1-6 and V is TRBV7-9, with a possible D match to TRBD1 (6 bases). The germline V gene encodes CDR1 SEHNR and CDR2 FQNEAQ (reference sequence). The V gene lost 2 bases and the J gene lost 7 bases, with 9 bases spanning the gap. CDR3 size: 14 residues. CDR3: CASSLPGANSPLHF. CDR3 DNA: TGTGCCAGCAGCTTACCAGGGGCAAATTCACCCCTCCACTTT.

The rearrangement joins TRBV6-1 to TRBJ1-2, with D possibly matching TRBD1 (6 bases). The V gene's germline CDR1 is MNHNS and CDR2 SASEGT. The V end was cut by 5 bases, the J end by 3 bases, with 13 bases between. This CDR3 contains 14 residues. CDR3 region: CASSNHRADYGYTF. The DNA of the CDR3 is TGTGCCAGCAGTAACCACAGGGCTGACTATGGCTACACCTTC.

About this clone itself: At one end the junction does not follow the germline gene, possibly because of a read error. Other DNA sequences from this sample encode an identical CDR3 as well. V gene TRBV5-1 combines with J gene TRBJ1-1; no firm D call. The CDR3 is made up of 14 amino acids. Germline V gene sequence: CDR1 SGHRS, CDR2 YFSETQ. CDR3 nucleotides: TGCGCCAGCAGCGGTGAGGGCCGAAACACTGAAGCCTTCTTT. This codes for CASSGEGRNTEAFF.

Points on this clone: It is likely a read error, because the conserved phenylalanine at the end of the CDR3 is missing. The CDR3 region has the DNA TGCGCCAGCAGCTTGGACGGACAGGGTAATTCACCCCTCCACCTT. It is translated as CASSLDGQGNSPLHL. This rearrangement joins TRBV5-1 to TRBJ1-6; 8 bases are a match to TRBD1. This CDR3 region has 15 residues. The germline CDR1 and CDR2 sequences are SGHRS and YFSETQ. Losses at the gene ends were 0 bases for V and 6 bases for J; bases not matched to a gene: 2.

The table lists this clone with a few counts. The DNA of the CDR3 is TGTGCCAGCAGCTCCCGGGGACAGGCATACGAGCAGTACTTC. Translation gives CASSSRGQAYEQYF. The V gene is TRBV5-4, the J gene TRBJ2-7, with TRBD1 matching over 8 bases. V trimming: 3 bases; J trimming: 4 bases; junction bases outside the gene matches: 6. CDR1 and CDR2 from the germline V gene are SGHNT and YYREEE (reference sequence). There are 14 residues in the CDR3.

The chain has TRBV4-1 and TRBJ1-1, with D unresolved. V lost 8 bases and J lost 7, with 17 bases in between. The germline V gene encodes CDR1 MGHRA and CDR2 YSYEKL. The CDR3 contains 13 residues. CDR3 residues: CASGFVAGLEAFF. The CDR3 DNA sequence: TGCGCCAGCGGATTTGTAGCGGGTCTTGAAGCTTTCTTT.

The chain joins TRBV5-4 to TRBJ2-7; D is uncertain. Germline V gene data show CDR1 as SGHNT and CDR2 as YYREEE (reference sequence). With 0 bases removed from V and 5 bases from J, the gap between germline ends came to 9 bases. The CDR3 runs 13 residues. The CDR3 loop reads CASSLGQSNEQYF. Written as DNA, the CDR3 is TGTGCCAGCAGCTTGGGCCAGTCCAACGAGCAGTACTTC. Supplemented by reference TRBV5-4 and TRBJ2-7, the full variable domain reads ETGVTQSPTHLIKTRGQQVTLRCSSQSGHNTVSWYQQALGQGPQFIFQYYREEENGRGNFPPRFSGLQFPNYSSELNVNALELDDSALYLCASSLGQSNEQYFGPGTRLTVT.

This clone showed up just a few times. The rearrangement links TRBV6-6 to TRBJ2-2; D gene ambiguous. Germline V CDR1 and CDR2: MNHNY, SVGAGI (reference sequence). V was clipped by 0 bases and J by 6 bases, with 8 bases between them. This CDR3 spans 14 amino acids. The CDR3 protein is CASSYSPRAGELFF. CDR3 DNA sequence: TGTGCCAGCAGTTACTCCCCTCGTGCCGGGGAGCTGTTTTTT.